Shown below are 26 T cell receptor beta chains from a single sample sequenced in a study of early T cells in non-severe SARS-CoV-2 infection. TCRdb independently ran MiXCR on the 5' RACE reads; one entry per CDR3 protein. This sample carries around 53,000 distinct CDR3 sequences, around 11% of them seen once, and the ten largest clones take roughly a tenth. The specimen was whole blood. The source of these receptors is an adult who was a healthcare worker with PCR-confirmed SARS-CoV-2 infection or an uninfected control (not recorded which).

This clonotype was seen more than once but under ten times. This sequence joins TRBV20-1 and TRBJ2-3; no definite D call. The CDR3 totals 13 residues. V gave up 7 bases and J gave up 2 bases, with 13 bases separating them. The V gene's germline CDR1 is DFQATT and CDR2 SNEGSKA (reference sequence). Here the CDR3 DNA reads TGCAGTGAAAAAGAGGAACTCACAGATACGCAGTATTTT. The encoded protein is CSEKEELTDTQYF.

The CDR3 sequence is CSVAQAGDYQETQYF. The CDR3, as DNA: TGCAGCGTTGCCCAAGCGGGGGATTACCAAGAGACCCAGTACTTC. V gene TRBV29-1 combines with J gene TRBJ2-5; 8 nucleotides match TRBD2. CDR1 SQVTM and CDR2 ANQGSEA come from the germline V gene. The CDR3 runs to 15 residues. V lost 4 bases, J lost 0 bases, and 7 bases stayed unmatched. The variable domain in full, with the rest retrieved from reference TRBV29-1 and TRBJ2-5, is SAVISQKPSRDICQRGTSLTIQCQVDSQVTMMFWYRQQPGQSLTLIATANQGSEATYESGFVIDKFPISRPNLTFSTLTVSNMSPEDSSIYLCSVAQAGDYQETQYFGPGTRLLVL.

This clonotype was detected many times. The DNA of the CDR3 is TGTGCCAGCAGCCCGGGGACAGACGAGCAGTACTTC. Residues: CASSPGTDEQYF. The gene calls are TRBV7-6 and TRBJ2-7; 7 bases line up with TRBD1. With V trimmed by 5 bases and J by 5 bases, 3 bases remained unmatched. The V gene's germline CDR1 is SGHVS and CDR2 FNYEAQ. The CDR3 runs to 12 residues.

Only a few counts were recorded for this clonotype. The rearrangement joins TRBV27 to TRBJ2-5; TRBD2 might be the D (5 bases). The germline CDR1 and CDR2 sequences are MNHEY and SMNVEV (reference sequence). Trimming pared 4 bases from V and 4 bases from J, leaving 13 bases between. The CDR3 has 14 amino acids. DNA of the CDR3: TGTGCCAGCAGTTCCATCAGCGGAGGAGAGACCCAGTACTTC. Translating gives CASSSISGGETQYF.

The J gene is TRBJ1-2, the V gene TRBV12-3 or TRBV12-4; the D is unclear. Trimming pared 5 bases from V and 4 bases from J, leaving 14 bases between. The CDR3 covers 14 residues. CDR3 region: CASSPNPEIYGYTF. Here the CDR3 DNA reads TGTGCCAGCAGTCCGAACCCAGAGATCTATGGCTACACCTTC.

V and J are TRBV5-5 and TRBJ1-2, with no clear D. Trimming removed 0 bases at V and 3 bases at J, with 12 bases between. This CDR3 comprises 15 residues. Germline values: CDR1 SGHKS, CDR2 YYEKEE (reference sequence). CDR3: CASSLAQRAYYGYTF. CDR3 nucleotides: TGTGCCAGCAGCTTGGCTCAGCGGGCATACTATGGCTACACCTTC.

Ten or more counts support this clonotype. The J gene is TRBJ1-1, the V gene TRBV7-9; D perhaps matches TRBD1 (5 bases). Germline V gene sequence: CDR1 SEHNR, CDR2 FQNEAQ (reference sequence). CDR3 length: 15 residues. V lost 5 bases and J lost 1, with 14 bases in between. In nucleotides, the CDR3 is TGTGCCAGCAGCCCCCCCGGGACGGCGAACACTGAAGCTTTCTTT. Translation: CASSPPGTANTEAFF.

V usage is TRBV20-1 and J usage is TRBJ2-7, with 12 nucleotides matching TRBD1. CDR1 is DFQATT and CDR2 is SNEGSKA in the germline V gene (reference sequence). The V segment lost 7 bases and the J segment 4 bases; nucleotides outside the gene matches: 11. The CDR3 covers 15 residues. This chain's CDR3 is CSVKGTGGFMYEQYF. For the CDR3, the DNA is TGCAGTGTTAAGGGGACAGGGGGCTTCATGTACGAGCAGTACTTC.

This clonotype was seen a few times. This chain uses TRBV29-1 with TRBJ2-3, with D perhaps matching TRBD2 (6 bases). This CDR3 is 11 amino acids long. V lost 8 bases to trimming and J lost 4 bases, with 10 bases between them. Germline V lookup: CDR1 SQVTM, CDR2 ANQGSEA. This CDR3 reads CSMRLADTQYF. CDR3 bases: TGCAGCATGAGACTAGCAGATACGCAGTATTTT.

The chain employs TRBV3-2 and TRBJ1-5; the D call TRBD1 from the table was never checked on the DNA. TRBV3-2 is annotated as a pseudogene. The CDR3 consists of 16 residues. CDR3 amino acids: CASSQPPGAGNQPQHF. The CDR3 region has the DNA TGTGCCAGCAGCCAACCCCCAGGGGCTGGCAATCAGCCCCAGCATTTT.

This clonotype was observed a handful of times. The chain recombines TRBV12-3 or TRBV12-4 with TRBJ1-1; no clear D gene. Trimming removed 6 bases at V and 3 bases at J, with 14 bases between. The CDR3 sequence is 14 residues long. This CDR3 reads CASSLRVRDTEAFF. CDR3 in DNA: TGTGCCAGCAGCCTAAGGGTGAGGGACACTGAAGCTTTCTTT.

This clonotype was observed many times. V and J are TRBV6-5 and TRBJ2-7; no definite D call. V was shortened by 5 bases and J by 7 bases, with 12 bases between the two germline ends. This CDR3 region has 12 residues. Per germline, CDR1 MNHEY and CDR2 SVGAGI. The CDR3 coding sequence is TGTGCCAGCAGTAAGACCTATGGGGAGCAGTACTTC. The encoded protein is CASSKTYGEQYF.

This clonotype has at least ten counts. This chain connects TRBV5-5 to TRBJ2-5; unclear D gene. The germline V gene encodes CDR1 SGHKS and CDR2 YYEKEE (reference sequence). This CDR3 spans 12 amino acids. Trimming removed 3 bases from V and 3 bases from J, with 6 bases in between. As DNA, the CDR3 is TGTGCCAGCAGCTGGCAGGAAGAGACCCAGTACTTC. Its protein is CASSWQEETQYF.

This clonotype was seen more than once but under ten times. This rearrangement joins TRBV4-2 to TRBJ2-2, with 7 bases identical to TRBD2. Germline trimming cut 0 bases from V and 5 bases from J; bases unmatched to any gene: 6. The CDR3 length is 16 residues. Germline CDR1 is LGHNA and CDR2 is YNFKEQ. CDR3 bases: TGTGCCAGCAGCCAAGATGTCGGGGGGTCGACCGGGGAGCTGTTTTTT. This translates into CASSQDVGGSTGELFF.

The chain recombines TRBV6-5 with TRBJ1-2; D perhaps matches TRBD1 (6 bases). Germline loops: CDR1 MNHEY, CDR2 SVGAGI. The length of the CDR3 is 12 residues. V lost 6 bases, J lost 7 bases, and 12 bases lay in between. The CDR3 is CASRLQGTGYTF. The CDR3 DNA reads as TGTGCCAGCAGATTACAGGGTACTGGCTACACCTTC.

This clonotype was counted only a few times. The chain employs TRBV5-4 and TRBJ2-5; 8 bases are a match to TRBD1. The CDR3 spans 15 residues. V was clipped by 4 bases and J by 4 bases; unmatched bases: 9. CDR1 is SGHNT, CDR2 YYREEE, per germline (reference sequence). The CDR3 reads CASSVQGVVRETQYF. In DNA, the CDR3 is TGTGCCAGCAGCGTACAGGGGGTGGTCCGAGAGACCCAGTACTTC. The whole variable domain, remainder taken from reference TRBV5-4 and TRBJ2-5, is ETGVTQSPTHLIKTRGQQVTLRCSSQSGHNTVSWYQQALGQGPQFIFQYYREEENGRGNFPPRFSGLQFPNYSSELNVNALELDDSALYLCASSVQGVVRETQYFGPGTRLLVL.

This clonotype occurred a few times. The V gene is TRBV6-1, the J gene TRBJ1-3; D uncertain. The germline CDR1 and CDR2 sequences are MNHNS and SASEGT. The V gene lost 6 bases and the J gene lost 4 bases, with 13 bases spanning the gap. CDR3 length: 14 residues. The CDR3 protein is CASSSVDKGNTIYF. CDR3 nucleotide sequence: TGTGCCAGCAGCTCTGTCGATAAAGGAAACACCATATATTTT.

This clonotype has at least ten counts. The V call is TRBV6-6, the J call TRBJ2-7; TRBD2 might be the D (6 bases). V lost 7 bases, J lost 7 bases, and 20 bases lay in between. Per germline, CDR1 MNHNY and CDR2 SVGAGI (reference sequence). The CDR3 is made up of 14 amino acids. In DNA, the CDR3 is TGTGCCAGCACCCTCGACACGGCGGGGAGGGAGCAGTACTTC. Translated, it gives CASTLDTAGREQYF.

The genes are TRBV15 and TRBJ2-3; 7 positions agree with TRBD1. V was clipped by 4 bases and J by 1 base; unmatched bases: 2. Germline-derived CDR1 and CDR2 are LNHNV and YYDKDF (reference sequence). This CDR3 has 14 residues. CDR3: CATSITGGTDTQYF. DNA of the CDR3: TGTGCCACCAGCATCACAGGGGGCACAGATACGCAGTATTTT.

This clonotype was seen at least ten times. The chain carries TRBV7-6 and TRBJ2-7, with 13 bases aligning to TRBD2. V lost 5 bases and J lost 3; bases outside the gene matches: 13. CDR3 length: 18 residues. Germline loops: CDR1 SGHVS, CDR2 FNYEAQ. The CDR3 region is CASSPGLAGEGAVYEQYF. The CDR3 nucleotides are TGTGCCAGCAGCCCCGGACTAGCGGGAGAGGGCGCGGTCTACGAGCAGTACTTC.

This clonotype appeared many times. The rearrangement joins TRBV29-1 to TRBJ2-3; TRBD1 matches 7 bases. After removal of 0 bases from V and 0 bases from J, the junction contained 6 bases not matched to a gene. This CDR3 region has 16 residues. CDR1 SQVTM and CDR2 ANQGSEA come from the germline V gene. The CDR3 bases are TGCAGCGTTGAAGACCCATGGACAGGTAGCACAGATACGCAGTATTTT. Protein sequence: CSVEDPWTGSTDTQYF.

The table lists this clonotype with a few counts. Its ends do not fully match the called genes, so a read error is possible. The CDR3 spells CVSSEEPYQETQYF. DNA for the CDR3: TGCGTCAGCAGCGAAGAGCCGTACCAAGAGACCCAGTACTTC. The rearrangement uses TRBV5-1 and TRBJ2-5; D remains unclear. The CDR3 length is 14 residues. Germline assignment: CDR1 SGHRS and CDR2 YFSETQ.

This clonotype has ten or more counts. The gene calls are TRBV5-1 and TRBJ2-2; the match to TRBD1 covers 10 bases. CDR3 length: 18 residues. With V trimmed by 6 bases and J by 0 bases, 11 bases remained unmatched. Per germline, CDR1 SGHRS and CDR2 YFSETQ. Here the CDR3 reads CASTDWGQGRSNTGELFF. In DNA, the CDR3 is TGCGCCAGCACCGACTGGGGACAGGGGCGATCGAACACCGGGGAGCTGTTTTTT.

This clonotype was seen at least ten times. The chain is built from TRBV20-1 and TRBJ2-3; D uncertain. Germline lookup yields CDR1 DFQATT and CDR2 SNEGSKA (reference sequence). This CDR3 spans 15 amino acids. The V end lost 5 bases, the J end lost 2 bases, and 17 bases lay between the germline ends. In DNA, the CDR3 is TGCAGTGCTCGGATAGGGCAAGAGGACACAGATACGCAGTATTTT. Translating gives CSARIGQEDTDTQYF.

This clonotype was recorded at least ten times. The chain uses TRBV7-6 and TRBJ2-1; weak D call: TRBD1 (5 bases). V was cut by 1 base and J by 0 bases, with 7 bases left in between. The V gene's germline CDR1 is SGHVS and CDR2 FNYEAQ. The CDR3 is made up of 15 amino acids. The CDR3 sequence: CASSLGTGSYNEQFF. The CDR3 DNA sequence: TGTGCCAGCAGCTTAGGCACAGGCTCCTACAATGAGCAGTTCTTC.

V gene TRBV4-1 combines with J gene TRBJ1-6; D gene uncertain. The CDR3 is 15 residues long. Trimming took off 0 bases at V and 7 bases at J, with 10 bases between the two ends. The germline V gene encodes CDR1 MGHRA and CDR2 YSYEKL. The CDR3 spells CASSQDPGVNSPLHF. Here the CDR3 DNA reads TGCGCCAGCAGCCAAGATCCGGGAGTCAATTCACCCCTCCACTTT.